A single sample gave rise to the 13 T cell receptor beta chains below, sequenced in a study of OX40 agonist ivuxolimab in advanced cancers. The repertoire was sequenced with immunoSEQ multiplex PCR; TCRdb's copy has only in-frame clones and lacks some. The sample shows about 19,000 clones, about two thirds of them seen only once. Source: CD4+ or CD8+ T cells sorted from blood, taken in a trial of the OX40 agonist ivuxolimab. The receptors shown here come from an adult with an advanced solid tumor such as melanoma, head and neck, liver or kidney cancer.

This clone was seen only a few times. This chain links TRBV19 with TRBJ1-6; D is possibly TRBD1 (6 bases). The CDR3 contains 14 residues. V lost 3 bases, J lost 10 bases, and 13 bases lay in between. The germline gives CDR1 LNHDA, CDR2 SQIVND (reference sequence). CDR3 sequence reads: CASSMDSPSSPLHF. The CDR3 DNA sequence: TGTGCCAGTAGTATGGACAGCCCCTCATCACCCCTCCACTTT.

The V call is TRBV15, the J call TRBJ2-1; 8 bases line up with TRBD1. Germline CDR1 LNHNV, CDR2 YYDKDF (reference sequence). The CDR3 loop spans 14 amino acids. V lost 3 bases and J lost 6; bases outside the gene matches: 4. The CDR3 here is CATSRDRAGNEQFF. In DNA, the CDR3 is TGTGCCACCAGCAGGGACAGGGCAGGCAATGAGCAGTTCTTC.

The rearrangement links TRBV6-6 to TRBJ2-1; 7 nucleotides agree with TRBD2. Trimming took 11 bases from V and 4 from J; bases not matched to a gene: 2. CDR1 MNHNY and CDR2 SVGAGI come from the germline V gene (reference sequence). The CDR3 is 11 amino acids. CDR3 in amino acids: CAGGGYNEQFF. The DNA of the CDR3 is TGTGCCGGGGGGGGTTACAATGAGCAGTTCTTC.

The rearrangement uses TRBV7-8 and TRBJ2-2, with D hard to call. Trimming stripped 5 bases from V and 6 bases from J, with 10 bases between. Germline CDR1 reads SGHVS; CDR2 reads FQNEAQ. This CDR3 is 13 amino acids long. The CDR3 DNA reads TGTGCCAGCAGCCTTTACCATTCCGGGGAGCTGTTTTTT. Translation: CASSLYHSGELFF.

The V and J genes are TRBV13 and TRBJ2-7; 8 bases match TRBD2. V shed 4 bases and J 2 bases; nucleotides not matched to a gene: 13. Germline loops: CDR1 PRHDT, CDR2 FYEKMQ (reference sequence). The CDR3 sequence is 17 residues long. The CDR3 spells CASSSPVGAGAPYEQYF. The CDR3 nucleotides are TGTGCCAGCAGCTCCCCTGTGGGAGCGGGAGCCCCCTACGAGCAGTACTTC.

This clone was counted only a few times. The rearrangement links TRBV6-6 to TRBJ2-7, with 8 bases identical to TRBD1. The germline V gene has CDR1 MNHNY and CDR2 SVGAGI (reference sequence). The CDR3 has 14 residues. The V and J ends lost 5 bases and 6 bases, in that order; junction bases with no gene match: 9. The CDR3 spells CASSPLGRGREQYF. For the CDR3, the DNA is TGTGCCAGCAGTCCCCTCGGCAGGGGGCGCGAGCAGTACTTC.

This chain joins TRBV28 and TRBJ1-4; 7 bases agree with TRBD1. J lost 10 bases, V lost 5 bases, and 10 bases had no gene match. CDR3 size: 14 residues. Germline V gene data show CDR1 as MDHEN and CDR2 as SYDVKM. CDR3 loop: CASSTQGGVAKLFF. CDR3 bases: TGTGCCAGCAGTACCCAGGGGGGAGTGGCAAAACTGTTTTTT.

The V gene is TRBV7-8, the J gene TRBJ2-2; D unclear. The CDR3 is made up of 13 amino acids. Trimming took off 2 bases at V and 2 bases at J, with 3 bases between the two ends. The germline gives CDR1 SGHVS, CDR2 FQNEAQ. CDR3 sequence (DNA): TGTGCCAGCAGCTTAATTAACACCGGGGAGCTGTTTTTT. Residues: CASSLINTGELFF.

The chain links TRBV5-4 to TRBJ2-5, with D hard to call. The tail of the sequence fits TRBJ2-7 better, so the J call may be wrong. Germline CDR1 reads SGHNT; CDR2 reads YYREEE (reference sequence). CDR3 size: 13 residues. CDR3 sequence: CASSLFSSYEQYF. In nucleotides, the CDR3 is TGTGCCAGCAGCTTGTTCAGCAGCTACGAGCAGTACTTC.

The CDR3: CASSPRYSNHYEQYF. CDR3 sequence (DNA): TGTGCCAGCAGTCCTCGATATAGTAACCACTACGAGCAGTACTTC. The chain recombines TRBV2 with TRBJ2-7, with D uncertain. The germline V gene has CDR1 SNHLY and CDR2 FYNNEI. The length of the CDR3 is 15 residues. Deletions cut 5 bases from V and 3 bases from J, with 17 bases between.

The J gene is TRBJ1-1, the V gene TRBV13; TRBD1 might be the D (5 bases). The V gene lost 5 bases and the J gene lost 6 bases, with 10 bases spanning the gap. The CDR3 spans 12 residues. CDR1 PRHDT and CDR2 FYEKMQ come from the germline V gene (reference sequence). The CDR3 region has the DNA TGTGCCAGCAGCCTCAGGGTGGCTGAAGCTTTCTTT. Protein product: CASSLRVAEAFF.

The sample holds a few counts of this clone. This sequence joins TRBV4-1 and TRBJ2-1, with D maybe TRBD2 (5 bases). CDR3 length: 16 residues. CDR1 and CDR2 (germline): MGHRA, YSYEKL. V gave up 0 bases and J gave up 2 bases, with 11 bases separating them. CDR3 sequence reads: CASSQDVAKTYNEQFF. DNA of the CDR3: TGCGCCAGCAGCCAAGACGTAGCGAAGACCTACAATGAGCAGTTCTTC.

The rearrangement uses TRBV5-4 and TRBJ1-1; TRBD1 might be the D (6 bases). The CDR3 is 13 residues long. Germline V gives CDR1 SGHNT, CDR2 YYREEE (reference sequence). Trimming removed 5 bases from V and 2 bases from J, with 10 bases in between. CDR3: CASREGGNTEAFF. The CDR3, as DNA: TGTGCCAGCAGGGAGGGGGGTAACACTGAAGCTTTCTTT. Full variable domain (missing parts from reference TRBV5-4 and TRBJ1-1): ETGVTQSPTHLIKTRGQQVTLRCSSQSGHNTVSWYQQALGQGPQFIFQYYREEENGRGNFPPRFSGLQFPNYSSELNVNALELDDSALYLCASREGGNTEAFFGQGTRLTVV.